The text below deals with one T cell receptor beta chain. Antigen: not known. The data were produced by immunoSEQ multiplex PCR, yet TCRdb's version contains in-frame clones alone and is incomplete. The sample records 90,000 to 130,000 clones, over 85% being singletons. The record originates from a study of cytomegalovirus exposure and HLA in healthy donors. Study results and limitations: Rarity characterized most TCR sequences, yet some public TCRs appeared in many donors.

The clonotype was recovered from a woman between 18 and 29 years old in good health and CMV-seronegative. The sample comprised PBMCs.

CDR3 coding DNA: TGTGCCAGCACTAACCCAACCTTCAACACTGAAGCTTTCTTT. Protein: CASTNPTFNTEAFF. The chain has TRBV6-1 and TRBJ1-1; D is undetermined. CDR1 is MNHNS, CDR2 SASEGT, per germline. With 7 bases removed from V and 2 bases from J, the gap between germline ends came to 14 bases. The CDR3 is 14 amino acids.